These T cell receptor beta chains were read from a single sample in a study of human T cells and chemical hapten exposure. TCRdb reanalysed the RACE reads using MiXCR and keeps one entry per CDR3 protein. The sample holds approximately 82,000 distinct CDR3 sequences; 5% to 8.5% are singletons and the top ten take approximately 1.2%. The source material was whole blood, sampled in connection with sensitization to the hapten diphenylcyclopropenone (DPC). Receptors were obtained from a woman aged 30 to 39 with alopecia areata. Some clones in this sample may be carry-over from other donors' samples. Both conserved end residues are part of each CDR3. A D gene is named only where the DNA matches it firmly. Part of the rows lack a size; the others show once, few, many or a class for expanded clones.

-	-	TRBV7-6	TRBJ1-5	TGTGCCAGCAGCTTAGAATCCTCAGGAATGAATCAGCCCCAGCATTTT	CASSLESSGMNQPQHF
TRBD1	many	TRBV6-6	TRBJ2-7	TGTGCCAGCCGACCGGGACAGGGAGGCAACGAGCAGTACTTC	CASRPGQGGNEQYF
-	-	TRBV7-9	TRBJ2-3	TGTGCCAGCAGCTTAGGAGGGGGGAGAGATACGCAGTATTTT	CASSLGGGRDTQYF
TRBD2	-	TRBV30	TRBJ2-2	TGTGCCTGGATGCTTAAGCGGGGGGCCACCGGGGAGCTGTTTTTT	CAWMLKRGATGELFF
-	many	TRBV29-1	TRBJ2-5	TGCAGCGTTGCCCGGGCTCAAGAGACCCAGTACTTC	CSVARAQETQYF
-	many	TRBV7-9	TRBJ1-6	TGTGCCGGGGAAGACGGCACCTATAATTCACCCCTCCACTTT	CAGEDGTYNSPLHF
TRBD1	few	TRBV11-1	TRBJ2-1	TGTGCCAGCAGCCATACAGGGGGCAGCTACAATGAGCAGTTCTTC	CASSHTGGSYNEQFF
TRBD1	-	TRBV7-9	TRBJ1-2	TGTGCCAGCAGCTTGAACGACAGGGAATGGGATGGCTACACCTTC	CASSLNDREWDGYTF
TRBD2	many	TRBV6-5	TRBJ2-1	TGTGCCAGCAGTAGCGGGGGGGCAGGAGAGCAGTTCTTC	CASSSGGAGEQFF
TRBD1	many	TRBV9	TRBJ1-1	TGTGCCAGCAGCGTAGAAAGGACAGGGGTTGCTTTCTTT	CASSVERTGVAFF
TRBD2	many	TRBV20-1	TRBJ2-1	TGCAGTGCTAGAGACGCTAGCGGGGGGGCCTCCTACAATGAGCAGTTCTTC	CSARDASGGASYNEQFF
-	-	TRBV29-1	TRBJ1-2	TGCAGCGTTATACACCACGGGGCCCACTATGGCTACACCTTC	CSVIHHGAHYGYTF
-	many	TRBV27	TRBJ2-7	TGTGCCAGCAGATGGGCAACCTCAACCGGCTACGAGCAGTACTTC	CASRWATSTGYEQYF
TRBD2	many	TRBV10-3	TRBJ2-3	TGTGCCATCCGGCTAGCGGGGGGCCCCACAGATACGCAGTATTTT	CAIRLAGGPTDTQYF
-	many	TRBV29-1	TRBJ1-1	TGCAGCGTTGAATGGGGGGGCGCAGAAGCTTTCTTT	CSVEWGGAEAFF
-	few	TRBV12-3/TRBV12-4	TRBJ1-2	TGTGCCAGCAGTCCCCCTACGGGGGCTAAGGAGTATGGCGACACCTTC	CASSPPTGAKEYGDTF
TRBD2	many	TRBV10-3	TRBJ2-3	TGTGCCACGACTAGCGGCCAAGAGGATACGCAGTATTTT	CATTSGQEDTQYF
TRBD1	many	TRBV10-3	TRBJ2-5	TGTGCCATCAGTGAGTCAGGGACAGAGGAGACCCAGTACTTC	CAISESGTEETQYF
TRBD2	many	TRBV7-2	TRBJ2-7	TGTGCCAGCAGCGCGACTAGCGGGGGGGGCTACGAGCAGTACTTC	CASSATSGGGYEQYF
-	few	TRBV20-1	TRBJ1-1	TGCAGTGCTAGTCGGCAAAGTGACTCTGAAGCTTTCTTT	CSASRQSDSEAFF
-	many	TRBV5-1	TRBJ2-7	TGCGCCAGCAGCTTGGACGTCAGGGGATACGAGCAGTACTTC	CASSLDVRGYEQYF
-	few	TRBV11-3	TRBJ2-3	TGTGCCAGCAGCCGTATACTACGAGATACGCAGTATTTT	CASSRILRDTQYF
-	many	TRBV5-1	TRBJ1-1	TGCGCCAGCAGCTTAGAACGGGGACCACGAGACACTGAAGCTTTCTTT	CASSLERGPRDTEAFF
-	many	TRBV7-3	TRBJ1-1	TGTGCCAGCAGCTCCTCCCCGGGCCTTGAAGCTTTCTTT	CASSSSPGLEAFF
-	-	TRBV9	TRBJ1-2	TGTGCCAGCAGCGAGTCCCTCACAGTTAACTATGGCTACACCTTC	CASSESLTVNYGYTF
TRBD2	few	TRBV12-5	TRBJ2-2	TGTGCTGTCCGACGCGGGGGGGCCGAAGTCATCGGGGAGCTGTTTTTT	CAVRRGGAEVIGELFF
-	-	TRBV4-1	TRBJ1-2	TGCGCCAGCAGCCAACTGGGACCGTCCAACTATGGCTACACCTTC	CASSQLGPSNYGYTF